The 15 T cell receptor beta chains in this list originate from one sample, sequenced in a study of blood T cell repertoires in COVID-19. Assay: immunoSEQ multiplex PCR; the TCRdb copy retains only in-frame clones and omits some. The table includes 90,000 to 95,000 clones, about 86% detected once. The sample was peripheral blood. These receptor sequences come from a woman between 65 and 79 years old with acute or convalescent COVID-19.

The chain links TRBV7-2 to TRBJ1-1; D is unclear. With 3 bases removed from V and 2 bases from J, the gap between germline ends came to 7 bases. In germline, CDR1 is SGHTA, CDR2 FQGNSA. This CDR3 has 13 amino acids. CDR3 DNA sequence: TGTGCCAGCAGCTTCGTCAGAAACACTGAAGCTTTCTTT. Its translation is CASSFVRNTEAFF.

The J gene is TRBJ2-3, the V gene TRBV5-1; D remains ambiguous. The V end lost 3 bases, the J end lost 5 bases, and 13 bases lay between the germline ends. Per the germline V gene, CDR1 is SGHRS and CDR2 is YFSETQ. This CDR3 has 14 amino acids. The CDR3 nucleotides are TGCGCCAGCAGCTGGAGCATCCGAGAAGATACGCAGTATTTT. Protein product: CASSWSIREDTQYF.

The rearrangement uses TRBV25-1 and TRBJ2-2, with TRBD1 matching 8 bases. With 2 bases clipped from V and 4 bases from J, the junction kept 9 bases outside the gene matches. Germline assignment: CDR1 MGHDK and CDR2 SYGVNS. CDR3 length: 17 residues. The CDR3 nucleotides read TGTGCCAGCAGTGAACTGGGCAGGGGGCTAGGCACCGGGGAGCTGTTTTTT. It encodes CASSELGRGLGTGELFF.

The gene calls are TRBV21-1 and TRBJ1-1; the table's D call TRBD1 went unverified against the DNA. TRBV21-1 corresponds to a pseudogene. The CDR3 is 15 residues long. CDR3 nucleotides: TGTGCCAGCAGCGCAATACAACCAGGGCGCCACGTGGCTTTCTTT. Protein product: CASSAIQPGRHVAFF.

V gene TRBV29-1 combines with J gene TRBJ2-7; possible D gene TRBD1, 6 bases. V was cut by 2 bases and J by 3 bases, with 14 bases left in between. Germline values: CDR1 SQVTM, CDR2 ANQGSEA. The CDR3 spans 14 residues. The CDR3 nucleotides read TGCAGCGTTGAAATGGGGACAAGGGACTACGAGCAGTACTTC. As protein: CSVEMGTRDYEQYF.

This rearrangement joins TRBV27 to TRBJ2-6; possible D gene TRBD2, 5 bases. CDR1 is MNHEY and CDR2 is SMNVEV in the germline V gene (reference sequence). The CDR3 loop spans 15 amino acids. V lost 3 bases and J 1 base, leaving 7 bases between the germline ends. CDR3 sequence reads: CASSLRGSGANVLTF. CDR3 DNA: TGTGCCAGCAGTTTGCGAGGGTCTGGGGCCAACGTCCTGACTTTC.

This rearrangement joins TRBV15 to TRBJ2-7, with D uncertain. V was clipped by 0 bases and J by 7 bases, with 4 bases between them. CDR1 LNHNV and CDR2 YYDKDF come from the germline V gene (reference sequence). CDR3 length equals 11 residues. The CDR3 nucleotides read TGTGCCACCAGCAGAGAGAGGGAGCAGTACTTC. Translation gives CATSREREQYF.

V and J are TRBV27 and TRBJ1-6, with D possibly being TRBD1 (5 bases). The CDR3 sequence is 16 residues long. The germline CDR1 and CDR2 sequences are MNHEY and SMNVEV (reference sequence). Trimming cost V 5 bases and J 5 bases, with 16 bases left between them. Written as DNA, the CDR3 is TGTGCCAGCAGTCTAACCCCCCCAGGGAATAATTCACCCCTCCACTTT. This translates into CASSLTPPGNNSPLHF.

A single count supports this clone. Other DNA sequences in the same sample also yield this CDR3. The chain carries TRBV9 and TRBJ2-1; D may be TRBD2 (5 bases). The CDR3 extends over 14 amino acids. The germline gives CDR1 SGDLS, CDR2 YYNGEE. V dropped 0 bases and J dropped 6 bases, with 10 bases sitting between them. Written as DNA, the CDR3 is TGTGCCAGCAGCGTAGGTACGGGATTCAATGAGCAGTTCTTC. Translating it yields CASSVGTGFNEQFF.

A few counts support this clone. CDR3 protein: CASSEREWSYNEQFF. The CDR3 DNA sequence: TGTGCCAGCAGTGAGCGGGAGTGGTCCTACAATGAGCAGTTCTTC. This chain uses TRBV6-1 with TRBJ2-1, with 7 positions matching TRBD2. Germline trimming cut 3 bases from V and 1 base from J; bases unmatched to any gene: 3. The CDR3 extends over 15 amino acids. CDR1 is MNHNS and CDR2 is SASEGT in the germline V gene.

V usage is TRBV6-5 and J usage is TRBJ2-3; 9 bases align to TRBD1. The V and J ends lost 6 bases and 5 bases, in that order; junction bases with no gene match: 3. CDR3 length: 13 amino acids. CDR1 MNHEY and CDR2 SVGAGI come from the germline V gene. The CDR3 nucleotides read TGTGCCAGCAGGGGACAGGGAATAGATACGCAGTATTTT. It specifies CASRGQGIDTQYF.

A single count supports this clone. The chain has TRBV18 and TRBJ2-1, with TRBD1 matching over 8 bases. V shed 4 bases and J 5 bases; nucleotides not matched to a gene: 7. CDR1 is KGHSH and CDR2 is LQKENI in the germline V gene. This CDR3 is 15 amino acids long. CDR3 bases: TGTGCCAGCTCACAAGGACAGGGAGAAAACAATGAGCAGTTCTTC. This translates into CASSQGQGENNEQFF.

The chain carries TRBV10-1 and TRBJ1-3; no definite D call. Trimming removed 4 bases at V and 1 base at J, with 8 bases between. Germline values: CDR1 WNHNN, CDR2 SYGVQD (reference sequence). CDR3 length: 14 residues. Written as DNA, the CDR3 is TGCGCCAGCAGTGTATGGCCATCTGGAAACACCATATATTTT. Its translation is CASSVWPSGNTIYF.

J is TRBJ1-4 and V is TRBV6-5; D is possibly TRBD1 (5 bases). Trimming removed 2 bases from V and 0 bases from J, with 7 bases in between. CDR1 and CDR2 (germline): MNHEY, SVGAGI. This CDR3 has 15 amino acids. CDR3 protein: CASSYATATNEKLFF. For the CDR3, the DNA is TGTGCCAGCAGTTACGCGACAGCAACTAATGAAAAACTGTTTTTT.

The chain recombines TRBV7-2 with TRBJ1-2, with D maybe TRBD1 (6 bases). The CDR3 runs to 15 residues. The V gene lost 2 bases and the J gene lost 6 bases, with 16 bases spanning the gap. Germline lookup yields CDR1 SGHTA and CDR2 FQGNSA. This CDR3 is CASSLFGGARNGYTF. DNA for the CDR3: TGTGCCAGCAGCTTATTCGGGGGGGCTCGGAATGGCTACACCTTC.